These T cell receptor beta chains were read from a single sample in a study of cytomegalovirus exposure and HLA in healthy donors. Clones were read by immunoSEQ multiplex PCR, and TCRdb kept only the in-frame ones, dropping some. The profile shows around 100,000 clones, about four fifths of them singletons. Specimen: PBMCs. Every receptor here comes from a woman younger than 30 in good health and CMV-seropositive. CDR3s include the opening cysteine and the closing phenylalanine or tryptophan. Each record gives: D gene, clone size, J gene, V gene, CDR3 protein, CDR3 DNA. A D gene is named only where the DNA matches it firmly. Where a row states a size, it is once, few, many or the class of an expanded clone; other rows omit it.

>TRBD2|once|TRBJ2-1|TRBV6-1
CASSEAAGGRYEQFF
TGTGCCAGCAGTGAAGCTGCGGGAGGGCGTTATGAGCAGTTCTTC
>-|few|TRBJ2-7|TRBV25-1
CASSPETVSYEQYF
TGTGCCAGCAGTCCGGAGACGGTCTCCTACGAGCAGTACTTC
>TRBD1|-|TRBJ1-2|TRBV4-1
CASSQPGQGESGYTF
TGCGCCAGCAGCCAACCGGGACAGGGGGAATCTGGCTACACCTTC
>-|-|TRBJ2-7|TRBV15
CATSRDFEYEQYF
TGTGCCACCAGCAGAGATTTTGAGTACGAGCAGTACTTC
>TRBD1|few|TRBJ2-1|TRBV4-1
CASSQLGGEQFF
TGCGCCAGCAGCCAGTTAGGGGGCGAGCAGTTCTTC
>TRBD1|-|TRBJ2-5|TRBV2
CASSGHRDRGFQETQYF
TGTGCCAGCAGTGGTCACCGGGACAGGGGATTTCAAGAGACCCAGTACTTC
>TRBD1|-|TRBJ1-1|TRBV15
CATSRDGRGVEAFF
TGTGCCACCAGCAGAGACGGCAGGGGGGTTGAAGCTTTCTTT
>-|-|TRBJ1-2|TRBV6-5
CASSYSVGSPYGYTF
TGTGCCAGCAGTTACTCGGTAGGGAGTCCCTATGGCTACACCTTC
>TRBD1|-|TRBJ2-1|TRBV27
CASTPDRGPYNEQFF
TGTGCCAGCACTCCAGACAGGGGGCCGTACAATGAGCAGTTCTTC
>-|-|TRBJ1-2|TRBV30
CAWRKTGIYGYPF
TGTGCCTGGAGAAAGACAGGCATCTATGGCTACCCCTTC
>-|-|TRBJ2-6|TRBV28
CASRRRVSGANVLTF
TGTGCCAGCAGACGGCGGGTTTCCGGGGCCAACGTCCTGACTTTC
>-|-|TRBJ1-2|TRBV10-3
CAISPGTLFAHGYTF
TGTGCCATCAGTCCAGGGACATTATTTGCACATGGCTACACCTTC
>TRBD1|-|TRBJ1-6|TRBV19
CASSARQGPLHF
TGTGCCAGTAGTGCCCGACAGGGACCCCTCCACTTT
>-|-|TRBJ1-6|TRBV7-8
CASSFGQGNSPLHF
TGTGCCAGCAGCTTTGGCCAGGGTAATTCACCCCTCCACTTT
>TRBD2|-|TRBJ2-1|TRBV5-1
CASSLLAAGGVNEQFF
TGCGCCAGCAGCTTGTTGGCAGCGGGAGGGGTCAATGAGCAGTTCTTC
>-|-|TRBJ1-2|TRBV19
CASSSSSTGNYGYTF
TGTGCCAGTAGTAGCAGTTCGACCGGGAACTATGGCTACACCTTC
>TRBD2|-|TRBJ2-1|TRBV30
CAWDMGGEVGVDEQFF
TGTGCCTGGGACATGGGGGGGGAGGTTGGTGTCGATGAGCAGTTCTTC
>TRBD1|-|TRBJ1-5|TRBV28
CASSSRGRGFQPQHF
TGTGCCAGCAGCTCCAGGGGGCGAGGATTTCAGCCCCAGCATTTT
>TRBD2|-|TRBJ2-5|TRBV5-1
CASSLGTSTLQETQYF
TGCGCCAGCAGCCTGGGGACTAGCACTTTACAAGAGACCCAGTACTTC
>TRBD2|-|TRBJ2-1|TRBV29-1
CSVDGLAGGNEQFF
TGCAGCGTGGATGGACTAGCGGGTGGCAATGAGCAGTTCTTC